The rows below give T cell receptor beta chains drawn from one sample of a study of OX40 agonist ivuxolimab in advanced cancers. Assay used: immunoSEQ multiplex PCR; TCRdb lists only in-frame clones, some missing. The data contain under 50,000 clones, 88% of them singletons. Here the sequenced sample was CD4+ or CD8+ T cells sorted from blood, taken in a trial of the OX40 agonist ivuxolimab. The receptors originated from an adult with an advanced solid tumor such as melanoma, head and neck, liver or kidney cancer. Both conserved end residues are part of each CDR3. A D gene is named only where the DNA matches it firmly. Rows give clone size only sometimes, using once, few, many, or a class for an expanded clone.

J	D	V	size	CDR3	DNA
TRBJ2-7	TRBD1	TRBV19	.	CASSPGQGPSYEQYF	TGTGCCAGTAGTCCGGGACAGGGGCCATCCTACGAGCAGTACTTC
TRBJ2-5	.	TRBV5-1	.	CASRGDPQETQYF	TGCGCCAGCAGGGGAGACCCCCAAGAGACCCAGTACTTC
TRBJ1-1	.	TRBV7-2	.	CASSLDAARAEAFF	TGTGCCAGCAGCTTAGATGCGGCCCGGGCTGAAGCTTTCTTT
TRBJ2-2	TRBD2	TRBV5-1	.	CASSLGGTSHGELFF	TGCGCCAGCAGCTTGGGTGGGACTAGCCACGGGGAGCTGTTTTTT
TRBJ2-5	TRBD1	TRBV7-3	.	CASSPTGGFKETQYF	TGTGCCAGCAGCCCTACAGGGGGCTTTAAGGAGACCCAGTACTTC
TRBJ2-3	.	TRBV18	.	CASSPDRPGSDTQYF	TGTGCCAGCTCACCAGACAGGCCGGGGTCAGATACGCAGTATTTT
TRBJ2-1	.	TRBV29-1	.	CSVPMLGTAGDEQFF	TGCAGCGTCCCTATGTTGGGGACGGCGGGCGATGAGCAGTTCTTC
TRBJ2-3	.	TRBV27	.	CASSLSGGSTDTQYF	TGTGCCAGCAGTTTATCTGGCGGAAGCACAGATACGCAGTATTTT
TRBJ2-7	TRBD2	TRBV19	.	CASSSGTRINEQYF	TGTGCCAGTAGTTCCGGGACTAGGATCAACGAGCAGTACTTC
TRBJ2-5	TRBD2	TRBV25-1	.	CASSEGRTSGQQETQYF	TGTGCCAGCAGTGAAGGCCGTACTAGCGGGCAACAAGAGACCCAGTACTTC
TRBJ1-2	.	TRBV4-1	.	CASSQDEGHSGYTF	TGCGCCAGCAGCCAAGATGAGGGACACTCTGGCTACACCTTC
TRBJ2-2	.	TRBV18	.	CASSPRGRDNTGELFF	TGTGCCAGCTCACCACGGGGCCGGGACAACACCGGGGAGCTGTTTTTT
TRBJ2-7	TRBD1	TRBV19	.	CASRRAGTGDSYEQYF	TGTGCCAGTAGACGAGCCGGGACAGGGGACTCCTACGAGCAGTACTTC
TRBJ2-7	TRBD1	TRBV7-9	once	CASSLNKGQLYEQYF	TGTGCCAGCAGCTTAAATAAGGGACAGCTCTACGAGCAGTACTTC
TRBJ2-5	.	TRBV29-1	.	CSVEPDRQETQYF	TGCAGCGTTGAACCCGACAGGCAAGAGACCCAGTACTTC
TRBJ2-5	TRBD2	TRBV11-2	.	CASRQGLAWETQYF	TGTGCCAGCAGACAAGGACTAGCCTGGGAGACCCAGTACTTC
TRBJ1-1	.	TRBV6-1	.	CASTIDTGNTEAFF	TGTGCCAGCACGATTGACACGGGAAACACTGAAGCTTTCTTT
TRBJ2-6	.	TRBV4-1	.	CASSQDTASSGANVLTF	TGCGCCAGCAGCCAAGACACAGCCAGCTCTGGGGCCAACGTCCTGACTTTC
TRBJ2-6	.	TRBV18	.	CASSPLGTAGANVLTF	TGTGCCAGCTCACCATTAGGCACAGCTGGGGCCAACGTCCTGACTTTC
TRBJ2-7	.	TRBV7-3	medium-sized	CASSPGPIDPDEQYF	TGTGCCAGCAGCCCGGGCCCCATAGACCCGGACGAGCAGTACTTC
TRBJ2-3	.	TRBV7-2	.	CASSLGTLRSDTQYF	TGTGCCAGCAGCTTAGGGACCCTCCGCTCGGATACGCAGTATTTT
TRBJ1-4	.	TRBV5-1	.	CASSKTDATNEKLFF	TGCGCCAGCAGCAAGACAGATGCAACTAATGAAAAACTGTTTTTT
TRBJ2-5	TRBD2	TRBV11-2	.	CASSSRLADGETQYF	TGTGCCAGCAGCTCGCGACTAGCGGACGGGGAGACCCAGTACTTC
TRBJ2-7	.	TRBV7-2	.	CASTPGTGHTYEQYF	TGTGCCAGCACTCCCGGGACGGGCCATACCTACGAGCAGTACTTC
TRBJ1-2	.	TRBV28	.	CASHPQGNYGYTF	TGTGCCTCCCACCCACAGGGTAACTATGGCTACACCTTC
TRBJ1-2	TRBD1	TRBV28	.	CASSGDRGLMGYTF	TGTGCCAGCAGTGGGGACAGGGGGCTTATGGGCTACACCTTC
TRBJ2-7	TRBD2	TRBV19	.	CASSILAGTYEQYF	TGTGCCAGTAGTATCCTAGCGGGAACCTACGAGCAGTACTTC
TRBJ2-7	TRBD1	TRBV28	.	CASSTPGQGLYEQYF	TGTGCCAGCAGTACACCGGGACAGGGCCTCTACGAGCAGTACTTC
TRBJ2-7	.	TRBV20-1	.	CSAKGYEQYF	TGCAGTGCTAAGGGATACGAGCAGTACTTC
TRBJ2-3	.	TRBV5-4	.	CASRPGITADTQYF	TGTGCCAGCAGGCCCGGGATAACCGCAGATACGCAGTATTTT
TRBJ2-7	.	TRBV7-9	.	CASSFGTDSYEQYF	TGTGCCAGCAGCTTTGGAACTGACTCCTACGAGCAGTACTTC
TRBJ2-3	.	TRBV6-5	once	CASRLQWTTTDTQYF	TGTGCCAGCAGGTTACAGTGGACCACCACAGATACGCAGTATTTT
TRBJ1-1	.	TRBV10-3	.	CAISESHRGLNTEAFF	TGTGCCATCAGTGAGTCGCATAGAGGTTTGAACACTGAAGCTTTCTTT
TRBJ2-3	.	TRBV9	.	CASGAARASTDTQYF	TGTGCCAGCGGGGCAGCTAGAGCTAGCACAGATACGCAGTATTTT
TRBJ2-7	.	TRBV19	once	CASGGGSSYEQYF	TGTGCCTCCGGGGGCGGGAGCTCCTACGAGCAGTACTTC
TRBJ1-5	.	TRBV7-2	.	CASSISGTQNQPQHF	TGTGCCAGCAGCATTTCCGGGACCCAGAATCAGCCCCAGCATTTT
TRBJ2-1	TRBD1	TRBV28	few	CASSPGTGGYEQFF	TGTGCCAGCAGTCCCGGGACAGGGGGCTATGAGCAGTTCTTC
TRBJ2-7	TRBD1	TRBV28	once	CASSLRQGEQYF	TGTGCCAGCAGTTTAAGACAGGGCGAGCAGTACTTC
TRBJ1-1	.	TRBV28	.	CASSSPAGNTEAFF	TGTGCCAGCAGTTCCCCGGCAGGGAACACTGAAGCTTTCTTT
TRBJ1-6	.	TRBV27	.	CASRLPRLGGADSPLHF	TGTGCCAGCAGGCTCCCGCGCCTTGGGGGGGCGGATTCACCCCTCCACTTT
TRBJ1-2	.	TRBV29-1	once	CSVREQNYGYTF	TGCAGCGTCAGGGAACAGAACTATGGCTACACCTTC
TRBJ2-3	TRBD1	TRBV27	.	CASRNRGLSTDTQYF	TGTGCCAGCAGGAACAGGGGGCTCAGCACAGATACGCAGTATTTT
TRBJ1-1	.	TRBV19	.	CASSIGRLENTEAFF	TGTGCCAGTAGTATAGGGAGATTGGAGAACACTGAAGCTTTCTTT
TRBJ1-2	TRBD1	TRBV6-5	.	CASRGQGYGYTF	TGTGCCAGCAGGGGACAGGGTTATGGCTACACCTTC
TRBJ2-7	.	TRBV6-5	.	CASSDGWKQYF	TGTGCCAGCAGCGATGGTTGGAAGCAGTACTTC
TRBJ2-1	.	TRBV5-1	.	CASSLGLGYNEQFF	TGCGCCAGCAGCTTGGGACTCGGTTACAATGAGCAGTTCTTC
TRBJ2-7	TRBD1	TRBV10-1	.	CASSPGTAAYEQYF	TGCGCCAGCAGTCCCGGGACAGCTGCCTACGAGCAGTACTTC
TRBJ2-7	.	TRBV7-2	.	CASSLALGVNEQYF	TGTGCCAGCAGCTTAGCGCTGGGGGTGAACGAGCAGTACTTC
TRBJ2-7	.	TRBV27	.	CASSLGRTYEQYF	TGTGCCAGCAGTTTAGGCCGGACCTACGAGCAGTACTTC